This T cell receptor (beta chain) was recorded in a study of cytomegalovirus exposure and HLA in healthy donors. In the PCR, 60 Vbeta and 13 Jbeta primers were used. Profiling relied on immunoSEQ multiplex PCR, and the TCRdb table lists in-frame clones only, not all of them. The sample shows hundreds of thousands of clones, almost 80% of them seen only once. Everyone who donated was a healthy bone marrow donor. CDR3 length equals 13 residues. From germline, CDR1 is MGHDK and CDR2 SYGVNS. The V end was cut by 8 bases, the J end by 3 bases, with 10 bases between. For this clone: The antigen is unknown.

Regarding the study as a whole: Among the sequence variants, a highly shared cluster was likely an artifact of sequencing.

The sample taken for sequencing was PBMCs. The rearrangement joins TRBV25-1 to TRBJ1-4, with D possibly being TRBD1 (6 bases). The clonotype comes from a male donor in good health and CMV-seronegative. CDR3 DNA: TGTGCCAGCGGGGAGGGGGCTAATGAAAAACTGTTTTTT. It translates to CASGEGANEKLFF.